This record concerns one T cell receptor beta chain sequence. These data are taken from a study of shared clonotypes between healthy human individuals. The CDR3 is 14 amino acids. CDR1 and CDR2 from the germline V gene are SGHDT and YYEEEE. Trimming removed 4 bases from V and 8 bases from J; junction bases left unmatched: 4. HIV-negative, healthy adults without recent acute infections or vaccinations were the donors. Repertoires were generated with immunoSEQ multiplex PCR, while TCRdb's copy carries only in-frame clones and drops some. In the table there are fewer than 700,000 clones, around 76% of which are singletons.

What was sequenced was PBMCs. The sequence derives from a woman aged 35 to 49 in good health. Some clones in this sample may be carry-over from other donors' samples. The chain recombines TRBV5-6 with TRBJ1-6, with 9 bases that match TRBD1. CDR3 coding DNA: TGTGCCAGCAGCAAGACAGGGGGTTATTCACCCCTCCACTTT. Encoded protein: CASSKTGGYSPLHF.